This TCR beta chain was captured by sequencing in a study of tumor-infiltrating lymphocytes in primary liver carcinoma. Unsorted bulk tissue (about 18-30 mg) underwent RNA and DNA co-extraction. A word on this clonotype: Its cognate antigen is unknown.

The template, approximately 500 ng total RNA, yielded TCR beta cDNA made with a constant-region primer. Amplification in three nested multiplex PCR rounds with slightly modified ARM-PCR gave rise to TCR beta libraries. For around 11 cycles apiece, the opening two PCR rounds ran with TRBV1-TRBV30 forward primers and a C-beta reverse primer. One entry per CDR3 protein results from TCRdb running MiXCR on the multiplex PCR reads. The data contain about 75,000 distinct CDR3 sequences, 69% of them singletons. Study outcomes and limitations: Tumor-adjacent and tumor-blood pairs shared less of their repertoires than tumor region pairs shared.

V was shortened by 7 bases and J by 7 bases, with 14 bases between the two germline ends. CDR3 length equals 13 residues. This clonotype was sampled from a man aged 40-50 years with primary liver carcinoma and hepatitis B virus infection. The sequenced material came from tumor-adjacent normal liver tissue. The chain employs TRBV12-3 or TRBV12-4 and TRBJ2-1; no clear D gene. Here the CDR3 DNA reads TGTGCCAGCAATTTCAGGACGATAAATGAGCAGTTCTTC. It specifies CASNFRTINEQFF.